Sequencing of this TCR beta chain was carried out in a study of tumour-infiltrating T cells in Burkitt lymphoma. Study information: All epidemiological Burkitt lymphoma subtypes were represented in the cohort.

TCRdb's copy holds only in-frame clones and misses some; the assay was immunoSEQ multiplex PCR. The profile covers 1,600 or so clones, with 9.5% to 15% appearing a single time and about 8% taken by the ten largest. The V gene's germline CDR1 is SEHNR and CDR2 FQNEAQ (reference sequence). The CDR3 sequence is 15 residues long. V was cut by 2 bases and J by 5 bases, with 12 bases left in between. This clone was observed a few times. Source material: tumor tissue. This clonotype was sampled from a human donor with Burkitt lymphoma. The chain combines TRBV7-9 with TRBJ1-4, with unresolved D. CDR3 residues: CASSLTGGLNEKLFF. The CDR3 bases are TGTGCCAGCAGCTTAACCGGTGGCTTAAATGAAAAACTGTTTTTT.